This entry lists 17 T cell receptor beta chains sequenced from one sample in a study of CD8+ T cells in alopecia areata (dated by TCRdb to 2017 to 2018). The sample's time point label, decoded: baseline before oral tofacitinib. Library method: the immunoSEQ multiplex PCR assay. To provide template for TCR sequencing, every sample had RNA extracted and reverse transcribed into cDNA. Imported from immuneACCESS, the table was reduced by TCRdb to in-frame sequences with V and J called. These copies leave out some clones; in studies compared against another copy, an unresolved V gene accounts for under half, and the cause of the remainder is not known. The sample table lists about 200,000 clones, 50% to 65% of them with a count of one. The top ten clonotypes cover 0.45% of the sample. The material sequenced was CD4+ T cells sorted from blood, taken at week 0. Receptors were obtained from a human donor with alopecia areata.

The chain is built from TRBV6-1 and TRBJ2-7; D is unresolved. The V and J ends lost 5 bases and 6 bases respectively, with 20 bases between them. Germline V gene lookup returns CDR1 MNHNS and CDR2 SASEGT. This CDR3 has 15 residues. CDR3 DNA sequence: TGTGCCAGCAGTTCCAAGACTGTTGGGTCTATCGAGCAGTACTTC. Translated, it gives CASSSKTVGSIEQYF.

The V and J genes are TRBV30 and TRBJ2-1; no clear D. Germline V CDR1 and CDR2: GTSNPN, SVGIG (reference sequence). There are 13 residues in the CDR3. V was clipped by 4 bases and J by 3 bases, with 10 bases between them. The CDR3 loop reads CAWTVKLYNEQFF. DNA for the CDR3: TGTGCCTGGACTGTCAAACTCTACAATGAGCAGTTCTTC.

V usage is TRBV5-1 and J usage is TRBJ1-5, with TRBD1 matching 8 bases. With V trimmed by 3 bases and J by 3 bases, 11 bases remained unmatched. Germline V gives CDR1 SGHRS, CDR2 YFSETQ. This CDR3 contains 17 residues. CDR3: CASSSGPRDRFNQPQHF. The CDR3 DNA reads TGCGCCAGCAGCTCTGGCCCCCGGGACAGGTTCAATCAGCCCCAGCATTTT.

The CDR3 DNA sequence: TGTGCCAGCAGCTTAGGGCGGGTAGCGGGAGTTAATGAGCAGTTCTTC. Translated, it gives CASSLGRVAGVNEQFF. This rearrangement joins TRBV7-8 to TRBJ2-1; 9 positions match TRBD2. In germline, CDR1 is SGHVS, CDR2 FQNEAQ. V gave up 1 base and J gave up 7 bases; unmatched junction bases: 8. This CDR3 comprises 16 residues.

This clone was counted a single time. The V call is TRBV5-1, the J call TRBJ2-3; D gene ambiguous. This CDR3 spans 14 amino acids. V lost 4 bases, J lost 1 base, and 10 bases lay in between. From germline, CDR1 is SGHRS and CDR2 YFSETQ. DNA of the CDR3: TGCGCCAGCAGCACCGAACGGGGCACAGATACGCAGTATTTT. Translating it yields CASSTERGTDTQYF. Looking up the rest from reference TRBV5-1 and TRBJ2-3 gives the full variable domain: KAGVTQTPRYLIKTRGQQVTLSCSPISGHRSVSWYQQTPGQGLQFLFEYFSETQRNKGNFPGRFSGRQFSNSRSEMNVSTLELGDSALYLCASSTERGTDTQYFGPGTRLTVL.

The V call is TRBV9, the J call TRBJ2-2, with TRBD1 matching over 8 bases. CDR1 is SGDLS, CDR2 YYNGEE, per germline. Trimming cost V 7 bases and J 5 bases; bases outside gene matches: 7. CDR3 length: 14 amino acids. In DNA, the CDR3 is TGTGCCAGCGCTACAGGGGGAATGACCGGGGAGCTGTTTTTT. Amino acids: CASATGGMTGELFF.

The chain couples TRBV29-1 to TRBJ1-5, with 7 bases lining up with TRBD1. The CDR3 extends over 14 amino acids. The germline V gene has CDR1 SQVTM and CDR2 ANQGSEA. Trimming took 5 bases from V and 5 from J; bases not matched to a gene: 9. The CDR3 reads CSVKGAVGDQPQHF. In nucleotides, the CDR3 is TGCAGCGTTAAGGGGGCGGTTGGAGATCAGCCCCAGCATTTT.

This sequence joins TRBV9 and TRBJ1-1, with D hard to call. The germline gives CDR1 SGDLS, CDR2 YYNGEE. V shed 6 bases and J shed 4 bases, with 16 bases lying between them. This CDR3 is built from 14 residues. As DNA, the CDR3 is TGTGCCAGCAATCCCGGGCTTGAGGGCACTGAAGCTTTCTTT. Amino acid sequence: CASNPGLEGTEAFF.

This clone showed up just a few times. The J gene is TRBJ2-1, the V gene TRBV7-2; D possibly matches TRBD1 or TRBD2 (6 bases each). V lost 3 bases and J 9 bases, leaving 15 bases between the germline ends. The CDR3 runs 14 residues. The germline CDR1 and CDR2 sequences are SGHTA and FQGNSA. The CDR3 region is CASSLGGDGREQFF. The CDR3 bases are TGTGCCAGCAGCTTGGGGGGCGACGGGCGTGAGCAGTTCTTC.

This clone was found once. The rearrangement uses TRBV30 and TRBJ1-1; no clear D. Trimming shortened V by 2 bases and J by 1 base, and 8 bases separated the two germline ends. This CDR3 has 13 residues. In germline, CDR1 is GTSNPN, CDR2 SVGIG (reference sequence). The CDR3 nucleotides are TGTGCCTGGAGTTCACACGGGAACACTGAAGCTTTCTTT. Translation gives CAWSSHGNTEAFF.

The rearrangement links TRBV27 to TRBJ2-7; 10 nucleotides match TRBD2. Germline lookup yields CDR1 MNHEY and CDR2 SMNVEV (reference sequence). CDR3 length: 16 amino acids. With V trimmed by 4 bases and J by 3 bases, 9 bases remained unmatched. The DNA of the CDR3 is TGTGCCAGCAGTTCCCAACTAGCGGGGACCGACTACGAGCAGTACTTC. Translated, it gives CASSSQLAGTDYEQYF.

The chain carries TRBV27 and TRBJ1-1; TRBD1 might be the D (6 bases). The CDR3 has 15 residues. CDR1 is MNHEY, CDR2 SMNVEV, per germline (reference sequence). Trimming removed 5 bases at V and 4 bases at J, with 17 bases between. The CDR3 nucleotides are TGTGCCAGCAGTCCGCACAGGGCAGCGGGCACTGAAGCTTTCTTT. Translation gives CASSPHRAAGTEAFF.

The chain uses TRBV30 and TRBJ2-1; TRBD1 agrees at 7 bases. The V and J ends lost 4 bases and 1 base, in that order; junction bases with no gene match: 7. The CDR3 is 15 amino acids. Germline CDR1 reads GTSNPN; CDR2 reads SVGIG (reference sequence). CDR3 sequence reads: CAWTATGMSYNEQFF. The CDR3 DNA sequence: TGTGCCTGGACCGCGACAGGGATGTCCTACAATGAGCAGTTCTTC.

The gene calls are TRBV27 and TRBJ2-3; possible D gene TRBD2, 5 bases. The CDR3 runs 15 residues. V was trimmed by 5 bases and J by 2 bases, leaving 14 bases between them. Germline V gene sequence: CDR1 MNHEY, CDR2 SMNVEV (reference sequence). The CDR3 here is CASSPWTQSTDTQYF. CDR3 DNA sequence: TGTGCCAGCAGTCCATGGACTCAATCCACAGATACGCAGTATTTT.

This chain uses TRBV29-1 with TRBJ1-1, with D tentatively TRBD1 (6 bases). The CDR3 contains 14 residues. The V end lost 6 bases, the J end lost 5 bases, and 19 bases lay between the germline ends. Germline V gives CDR1 SQVTM, CDR2 ANQGSEA. CDR3 in DNA: TGCAGCGTCTCCCTAGTGGGGGCGCAAACTGAAGCTTTCTTT. It specifies CSVSLVGAQTEAFF. The whole variable domain, remainder taken from reference TRBV29-1 and TRBJ1-1, is SAVISQKPSRDICQRGTSLTIQCQVDSQVTMMFWYRQQPGQSLTLIATANQGSEATYESGFVIDKFPISRPNLTFSTLTVSNMSPEDSSIYLCSVSLVGAQTEAFFGQGTRLTVV.

The rearrangement joins TRBV5-4 to TRBJ1-2; D gene ambiguous. This CDR3 region has 12 residues. Germline assignment: CDR1 SGHNT and CDR2 YYREEE (reference sequence). Trimming cost V 2 bases and J 6 bases, with 8 bases left between them. CDR3 residues: CASSFRDDGYTF. The CDR3 DNA is TGTGCCAGCAGCTTCCGGGATGATGGCTACACCTTC. Drawing the rest from reference TRBV5-4 and TRBJ1-2, the complete variable domain is ETGVTQSPTHLIKTRGQQVTLRCSSQSGHNTVSWYQQALGQGPQFIFQYYREEENGRGNFPPRFSGLQFPNYSSELNVNALELDDSALYLCASSFRDDGYTFGSGTRLTVV.

A single count supports this clone. The CDR3 DNA sequence: TGTGCCAGCAGGGCCGGGACAGGGGTGGCTTTCTTT. Translating gives CASRAGTGVAFF. The chain couples TRBV9 to TRBJ1-1; 10 nucleotides match TRBD1. V gave up 5 bases and J gave up 11 bases; unmatched junction bases: 6. The V gene's germline CDR1 is SGDLS and CDR2 YYNGEE. The CDR3 sequence is 12 residues long.